The table lists the clone carrying this T cell receptor beta chain with a few counts. What it binds is unknown. The sample comes from a study of immune evolution from preneoplasia to lung adenocarcinoma. Study outcomes and limitations: Clonality was highest in normal lung, lower in later-stage lesions apparently.

Sequenced by immunoSEQ multiplex PCR; TCRdb stores in-frame clones only, minus some. The sample carries about 6,200 clones, roughly 79% recorded once. Between the mid-2010s and the late 2010s, patients underwent resection in Japan or China. Each case's diagnosis was confirmed by two pathologists on H&E. V lost 0 bases and J lost 3, with 12 bases in between. The CDR3 runs 15 residues. Germline V gives CDR1 LNHNV, CDR2 YYDKDF (reference sequence). Sequenced material: FFPE adjacent normal lung tissue. The TCR was taken from a donor at least 70 years old with lung adenocarcinoma. This chain uses TRBV15 with TRBJ2-7; TRBD2 is a possible D gene (5 bases). The CDR3 DNA is TGTGCCACCAGCAGAGATGCGGTGGCGGGCTACGAGCAGTACTTC. Protein sequence: CATSRDAVAGYEQYF.